The 9 T cell receptor beta chains in this list originate from one sample, sequenced in a study of T cells in Graves' hyperthyroidism and ophthalmopathy. Amplification targeted TCR beta CDR3 regions from RNA transcripts. HTBI primers were the set used in a first-round RT-PCR of the TCR CDR3. MiXCR, run by TCRdb on the multiplex PCR reads, gives a single entry per CDR3 protein. The sample shows roughly 380,000 distinct CDR3 sequences, 13% of them seen only once. Sequenced input: blood. The receptors shown here come from a man aged 25 to 40 with Graves' hyperthyroidism that later progressed to Graves' ophthalmopathy.

This clonotype was counted only a few times. The rearrangement joins TRBV20-1 to TRBJ2-3; D ambiguous. This CDR3 has 13 amino acids. CDR1 is DFQATT, CDR2 SNEGSKA, per germline (reference sequence). The V gene lost 1 base and the J gene lost 2 bases, with 7 bases spanning the gap. CDR3 sequence (DNA): TGCAGTGCTAGAGGGCAGTCCACAGATACGCAGTATTTT. Protein: CSARGQSTDTQYF.

V is TRBV7-6 and J is TRBJ2-1; D is unresolved. Deletions cut 2 bases from V and 4 bases from J, with 12 bases between. The germline V gene encodes CDR1 SGHVS and CDR2 FNYEAQ. The CDR3 has 15 amino acids. The CDR3 protein is CASSLWRIGYNEQFF. DNA of the CDR3: TGTGCCAGCAGCTTATGGCGGATCGGGTACAATGAGCAGTTCTTC.

This clonotype was picked up many times. The chain carries TRBV7-9 and TRBJ1-2; D is possibly TRBD1 (6 bases). The CDR3 extends over 12 amino acids. The germline V and J ends were trimmed by 6 bases and 4 bases, with 9 bases remaining between them. In germline, CDR1 is SEHNR, CDR2 FQNEAQ (reference sequence). The CDR3 is CASRTGGYGYTF. The CDR3 bases are TGTGCCAGCAGGACAGGTGGCTATGGCTACACCTTC.

This clonotype was seen a handful of times. The rearrangement joins TRBV20-1 to TRBJ2-3, with D possibly matching TRBD1 (6 bases). The V end lost 3 bases, the J end lost 4 bases, and 17 bases lay between the germline ends. This CDR3 spans 15 amino acids. The germline V gene encodes CDR1 DFQATT and CDR2 SNEGSKA (reference sequence). The CDR3 DNA follows: TGCAGTGCTAGTTCAGGGGCAATTGTGGCAGATACGCAGTATTTT. This sequence encodes CSASSGAIVADTQYF.

This clonotype has a count of ten or more. The rearrangement links TRBV30 to TRBJ2-3, with 11 bases matching TRBD2. The V and J ends lost 2 bases and 8 bases, in that order; junction bases with no gene match: 9. The CDR3 has 15 amino acids. CDR1 GTSNPN and CDR2 SVGIG come from the germline V gene (reference sequence). The CDR3 is CAWSPLLAGGFTQYF. In nucleotides, the CDR3 is TGTGCCTGGAGTCCTCTGCTAGCGGGGGGATTTACGCAGTATTTT.

There are many counts of this clonotype. V usage is TRBV28 and J usage is TRBJ1-3; D might be TRBD1 (5 bases). The CDR3 loop spans 14 amino acids. Looked up from germline, CDR1 is MDHEN and CDR2 is SYDVKM. V was cut by 2 bases and J by 5 bases, with 10 bases left in between. The CDR3 sequence: CASSLQGLRNTIYF. CDR3 bases: TGTGCCAGCAGTTTACAGGGATTGAGAAACACCATATATTTT.

In its sample, this clonotype was seen a few times. The chain uses TRBV4-1 and TRBJ2-7, with 12 bases lining up with TRBD2. The CDR3 is 17 amino acids. The V and J ends lost 4 bases and 3 bases, in that order; junction bases with no gene match: 10. Germline values: CDR1 MGHRA, CDR2 YSYEKL. The CDR3 here is CASSLLAASGGDYEQYF. The CDR3 nucleotides read TGCGCCAGCAGCCTCCTTGCGGCTAGCGGGGGGGACTACGAGCAGTACTTC.

As to this clonotype: Germline is not matched at one junction end, which may reflect a read error. The chain uses TRBV7-2 and TRBJ1-3, with D unclear. Germline CDR1 reads SGHTA; CDR2 reads FQGNSA. CDR3 length: 16 residues. In nucleotides, the CDR3 is TGTGCCAGCAGCTTAGAGGCGGCAGTTGCTGGAAACACTATATATTTT. Amino acid sequence: CASSLEAAVAGNTIYF.

A few counts support this clonotype. The rearrangement uses TRBV9 and TRBJ2-7; 10 bases match TRBD2. V dropped 3 bases and J dropped 4; count of bases not matched to a gene: 1. Germline V gives CDR1 SGDLS, CDR2 YYNGEE. The CDR3 extends over 13 amino acids. The CDR3 nucleotides are TGTGCCAGCAGCGCACTAGCGGGGTACGAGCAGTACTTC. Translated: CASSALAGYEQYF.